These T cell receptor beta chains were read from a single sample in a study of blood T cell repertoires in COVID-19. Profiling relied on immunoSEQ multiplex PCR, and the TCRdb table lists in-frame clones only, not all of them. The sample yields around 300,000 clones, roughly 85% seen once. The sequenced material came from peripheral blood. These receptors were obtained from a woman in her twenties or thirties with active or convalescent COVID-19. Both conserved end residues are part of each CDR3. Each record gives: clone size, V gene, J gene, D gene, CDR3 length, CDR3 protein, CDR3 DNA. A D gene is named only where the DNA matches it firmly. Where a row states a size, it is once, few, many or the class of an expanded clone; other rows omit it.

>.|TRBV6-1|TRBJ1-4|TRBD1|18
CASSEQIGTVATNEKLFF
TGTGCCAGCAGTGAACAAATTGGGACAGTCGCAACTAATGAAAAACTGTTTTTT
>.|TRBV5-6|TRBJ2-5|TRBD2|14
CASRKRGDEETQYF
TGTGCCAGCAGAAAGCGGGGGGATGAAGAGACCCAGTACTTC
>.|TRBV29-1|TRBJ2-7|TRBD2|14
CSVARGLAGDEQYF
TGCAGCGTTGCCCGGGGACTAGCCGGAGACGAGCAGTACTTC
>.|TRBV6-5|TRBJ2-5|.|12
CASGNSEETQYF
TGTGCCAGCGGAAACAGTGAAGAGACCCAGTACTTC
>once|TRBV30|TRBJ1-3|.|14
CAWSVGSRENTIYF
TGTGCCTGGAGTGTAGGGTCCCGGGAAAACACCATATATTTT
>once|TRBV15|TRBJ2-7|.|13
CATSTLQGYEQYF
TGTGCCACCAGCACCCTACAGGGCTACGAGCAGTACTTC
>.|TRBV10-3|TRBJ1-4|.|13
CAISPDRGEKLFF
TGTGCCATCAGTCCCGATCGAGGAGAAAAACTGTTTTTT
>.|TRBV6-5|TRBJ1-1|.|15
CASRKPRGVNTEAFF
TGTGCCAGCCGCAAACCCCGGGGGGTGAACACTGAAGCTTTCTTT
>.|TRBV19|TRBJ1-4|.|12
CASKEYNEKLFF
TGTGCCAGTAAGGAGTATAATGAAAAACTGTTTTTT
>.|TRBV5-5|TRBJ2-7|TRBD1|14
CASSLYRGGYEQYF
TGTGCCAGCAGCTTATACAGGGGTGGGTACGAGCAGTACTTC
>few|TRBV7-2|TRBJ2-7|.|13
CASSLAPYYEQYF
TGTGCCAGCAGCTTAGCGCCCTACTACGAGCAGTACTTC
>.|TRBV12-5|TRBJ1-1|.|14
CASGRGAPNTEAFF
TGTGCTAGTGGCCGCGGGGCCCCGAACACTGAAGCTTTCTTT
>.|TRBV9|TRBJ1-1|.|13
CASSVGGTTEAFF
TGTGCCAGCAGCGTGGGGGGGACCACTGAAGCTTTCTTT
>.|TRBV13|TRBJ1-2|TRBD1|15
CASSAEGQGAFGYTF
TGTGCCAGCAGCGCCGAGGGACAGGGGGCGTTTGGCTACACCTTC
>.|TRBV19|TRBJ1-2|.|15
CASSIAFRVSSGYTF
TGTGCCAGTAGTATCGCGTTTCGGGTGTCCTCTGGCTACACCTTC
>few|TRBV19|TRBJ2-1|.|11
CASSFGAEQFF
TGTGCCAGTAGCTTCGGTGCTGAGCAGTTCTTC
>.|TRBV5-1|TRBJ2-7|TRBD1|14
CASGTTGGSYEQYF
TGCGCCAGCGGTACAACAGGGGGCTCCTACGAGCAGTACTTC
>once|TRBV9|TRBJ2-3|.|19
CASSVVPRPGLPSTDTQYF
TGTGCCAGCAGCGTAGTTCCTAGACCTGGACTCCCTAGCACAGATACGCAGTATTTT
>once|TRBV11-2|TRBJ1-3|.|16
CASSLGPGGSGNTIYF
TGTGCCAGCAGCTTAGGCCCGGGAGGATCTGGAAACACCATATATTTT
>.|TRBV15|TRBJ1-2|.|17
CATSRDGAPESLYGYTF
TGTGCCACCAGCAGAGATGGGGCCCCCGAATCCCTCTATGGCTACACCTTC
>.|TRBV7-2|TRBJ2-1|TRBD1|16
CASSPAPTGEKNEQFF
TGTGCCAGCAGCCCCGCCCCGACAGGGGAAAAGAATGAGCAGTTCTTC
>.|TRBV6-6|TRBJ1-2|.|15
CASSYSGQSDYGYTF
TGTGCCAGCAGTTACTCGGGGCAGAGCGACTATGGCTACACCTTC
>few|TRBV7-2|TRBJ1-4|TRBD1|16
CASSPQGGKTNEKLFF
TGTGCCAGCAGCCCCCAGGGGGGAAAGACTAATGAAAAACTGTTTTTT
>.|TRBV2|TRBJ1-3|.|15
CASSPTGLPGNTIYF
TGTGCCAGCAGTCCTACAGGGCTGCCTGGAAACACCATATATTTT